These T cell receptor beta chains were read from a single sample in a study of beta chain features in type 1 diabetes. The table came from immunoSEQ multiplex PCR; TCRdb's copy has only in-frame clones and leaves some out. This table has about 390,000 clones, 9.6% appearing once. Source material: central memory CD4+ T cells from blood. These receptors all come from a man in his thirties or forties with type 1 diabetes. Each CDR3 is given with its conserved first and last residue. A D gene is named only where the DNA matches it firmly. Expanded clones get a size class; other rows say once, few or many, or leave the size out.

DNA: TGTGCCAGCAGCTTAGAGCTGGGGACTGACACATTCTTC; CDR3: CASSLELGTDTFF; J: TRBJ2-4; D: NA; size: NA; V: TRBV11-3
DNA: TGTGCCAGCAGCGACAGGGGCGCCCTCAATGAGCAGTTCTTC; CDR3: CASSDRGALNEQFF; J: TRBJ2-1; D: TRBD1; size: NA; V: TRBV5-4
DNA: TGTGCCAGCAGTTTAGGCCAGTCCTACGAGCAGTACTTC; CDR3: CASSLGQSYEQYF; J: TRBJ2-7; D: NA; size: NA; V: TRBV28
DNA: TGTGCCAGCAGTGAATATGCGGAGAATCAGCCCCAGCATTTT; CDR3: CASSEYAENQPQHF; J: TRBJ1-5; D: NA; size: few; V: TRBV25-1
DNA: TGTGCCAGCAGCCTGACAGGGACCTACGAGCAGTACTTC; CDR3: CASSLTGTYEQYF; J: TRBJ2-7; D: TRBD1; size: NA; V: TRBV5-6
DNA: TGTGCCAGCGGAGGGACTATCACAGATACGCAGTATTTT; CDR3: CASGGTITDTQYF; J: TRBJ2-3; D: TRBD2; size: few; V: TRBV27
DNA: TGCGCCAGCAGCCAAGGACGGGGGAGTACCTACGAGCAGTACTTC; CDR3: CASSQGRGSTYEQYF; J: TRBJ2-7; D: NA; size: many; V: TRBV4-1
DNA: TGTGCCAGCGGGGGGCTAGCGGGATCCTACGAGCAGTACTTC; CDR3: CASGGLAGSYEQYF; J: TRBJ2-7; D: TRBD2; size: few; V: TRBV6-6
DNA: TGTGCCAGCAGTGAAATATCGGACACTGAAGCTTTCTTT; CDR3: CASSEISDTEAFF; J: TRBJ1-1; D: NA; size: NA; V: TRBV7-9
DNA: TGTGCCAGCAGCTTAGGGTACGGCGGGAGCAATCAGCCCCAGCATTTT; CDR3: CASSLGYGGSNQPQHF; J: TRBJ1-5; D: NA; size: few; V: TRBV7-9
DNA: TGTGCCAGCAGCAAAGGGGCAGGGGTGAATTCACCCCTCCACTTT; CDR3: CASSKGAGVNSPLHF; J: TRBJ1-6; D: NA; size: NA; V: TRBV28
DNA: TGCAGCGTTGTAGTCGGGAGTATCCACGAGCAGTACTTC; CDR3: CSVVVGSIHEQYF; J: TRBJ2-7; D: NA; size: few; V: TRBV29-1
DNA: TGTGCCTGGACAATGACAGGGGGCTCTCAGCCCCAGCATTTT; CDR3: CAWTMTGGSQPQHF; J: TRBJ1-5; D: TRBD1; size: few; V: TRBV30
DNA: TGCGCCAGCAGTGACGACAGGCGGTCATACGAGCAGTACTTC; CDR3: CASSDDRRSYEQYF; J: TRBJ2-7; D: NA; size: NA; V: TRBV10-2
DNA: TGTGCCAGCAGCCAAGTGGGGACTCTCCGTGGGGAGCTGTTTTTT; CDR3: CASSQVGTLRGELFF; J: TRBJ2-2; D: NA; size: few; V: TRBV4-2
DNA: TGTGCCAGCTCACCTCAAGGACAGGGGACCGAGCAGTACTTC; CDR3: CASSPQGQGTEQYF; J: TRBJ2-7; D: TRBD1; size: many; V: TRBV18
DNA: TGTGCCAGCCAGTCCGGTAGCGGGAGACTGGCCGGGTACGAGCAGTACTTC; CDR3: CASQSGSGRLAGYEQYF; J: TRBJ2-7; D: TRBD2; size: many; V: TRBV7-2
DNA: TGCGCCAGCAGTGTACAGGACATCGAGGATGAGCAGTTCTTC; CDR3: CASSVQDIEDEQFF; J: TRBJ2-1; D: NA; size: NA; V: TRBV5-1
DNA: TGCGCCAGCAGCCGAGTGGACAGGGAGAACACTGAAGCTTTCTTT; CDR3: CASSRVDRENTEAFF; J: TRBJ1-1; D: TRBD1; size: NA; V: TRBV4-1
DNA: TGTGCCAGCAGTACAGGGGGGAATCAGCCCCAGCATTTT; CDR3: CASSTGGNQPQHF; J: TRBJ1-5; D: TRBD1; size: NA; V: TRBV2
DNA: TGCGCCAGCAGCCAAGATCTGCGTCCAGAAGAGACCCAGTACTTC; CDR3: CASSQDLRPEETQYF; J: TRBJ2-5; D: NA; size: few; V: TRBV4-3
DNA: TGTGCCAGTAGTACGGCTAGCGAAACTAATGAGCAGTTCTTC; CDR3: CASSTASETNEQFF; J: TRBJ2-1; D: NA; size: many; V: TRBV19
DNA: TGTGCCAGCAGCCGGGGGAAGGGAAGGCAGTTCTTC; CDR3: CASSRGKGRQFF; J: TRBJ2-1; D: NA; size: few; V: TRBV28
DNA: TGTGCCAGCAGCTTCAGCGGGAGTATGTATAGCACAGATACGCAGTATTTT; CDR3: CASSFSGSMYSTDTQYF; J: TRBJ2-3; D: TRBD2; size: NA; V: TRBV4-2
DNA: TGTGCCAGCACCCTCGGAACAGGGGGTGACTACGAGCAGTACTTC; CDR3: CASTLGTGGDYEQYF; J: TRBJ2-7; D: TRBD1; size: NA; V: TRBV6-5
DNA: TGTGCCAGCAGCTTAGGTGCGGACAATGAGCAGTTCTTC; CDR3: CASSLGADNEQFF; J: TRBJ2-1; D: NA; size: NA; V: TRBV7-9
DNA: TGTGCCAGCAGCCCAGGATGGGCGGGGGATACGCAGTATTTT; CDR3: CASSPGWAGDTQYF; J: TRBJ2-3; D: NA; size: few; V: TRBV7-2
DNA: TGCAGCGCCATAGCGGGGGATACGCAGTATTTT; CDR3: CSAIAGDTQYF; J: TRBJ2-3; D: TRBD2; size: NA; V: TRBV29-1
DNA: TGTGCCAGCAGTTCCTCTACCGGGACTAGCAGGGAGACCCAGTACTTC; CDR3: CASSSSTGTSRETQYF; J: TRBJ2-5; D: TRBD2; size: many; V: TRBV27
DNA: TGTGCCAGCAGCCCGACTAGCGGAGGCGAGCAGTACTTC; CDR3: CASSPTSGGEQYF; J: TRBJ2-7; D: TRBD2; size: NA; V: TRBV7-2
DNA: TGTGCCAGCACTGCCGGGGGTCATCAGCCCCAGCATTTT; CDR3: CASTAGGHQPQHF; J: TRBJ1-5; D: NA; size: NA; V: TRBV27
DNA: TGTGCCAGCAGCATGGGGCTTGGCTACACCTTC; CDR3: CASSMGLGYTF; J: TRBJ1-2; D: NA; size: many; V: TRBV28
DNA: TGTGCCAGCAGTCTGCCCCGGTATGGCTACACCTTC; CDR3: CASSLPRYGYTF; J: TRBJ1-2; D: NA; size: NA; V: TRBV28
DNA: TGTGCCAGCTCTGCTATGGAACTCGGTGCGCAGTATTTT; CDR3: CASSAMELGAQYF; J: TRBJ2-3; D: NA; size: few; V: TRBV6-5
DNA: TGTGCCAGCAGCGTGGACAACACCGGGGAGCTGTTTTTT; CDR3: CASSVDNTGELFF; J: TRBJ2-2; D: NA; size: few; V: TRBV9
DNA: TGTGCCAGCAGTGGGCGGGAGGGAGCTCAGCCCCAGCATTTT; CDR3: CASSGREGAQPQHF; J: TRBJ1-5; D: NA; size: few; V: TRBV25-1
DNA: TGCGCCAGCAGCATACAGGGGGCGCGGGATCAGCCCCAGCATTTT; CDR3: CASSIQGARDQPQHF; J: TRBJ1-5; D: TRBD1; size: NA; V: TRBV5-1
DNA: TGTGCCAGCAGCTTACCGGGGGACGAGCAGTACTTC; CDR3: CASSLPGDEQYF; J: TRBJ2-7; D: NA; size: few; V: TRBV13
DNA: TGTGCCAGCAGTCAATTAGGGGTCAATCAGCCCCAGCATTTT; CDR3: CASSQLGVNQPQHF; J: TRBJ1-5; D: NA; size: few; V: TRBV2
DNA: TGTGCCAGCCACAGGGGGCGCACAGATACGCAGTATTTT; CDR3: CASHRGRTDTQYF; J: TRBJ2-3; D: TRBD1; size: many; V: TRBV2
DNA: TGTGCCAGCAGCTTAGGTGCCTTGGGAGGCTCCTACAATGAGCAGTTCTTC; CDR3: CASSLGALGGSYNEQFF; J: TRBJ2-1; D: NA; size: few; V: TRBV7-8
DNA: TGTGCCTGGAGTGTGTTGGGACGGGAGACCCAGTACTTC; CDR3: CAWSVLGRETQYF; J: TRBJ2-5; D: NA; size: few; V: TRBV30
DNA: TGCGCCAGCAGCCAAGTAACCGGGGGGCCTAGCAATCAGCCCCAGCATTTT; CDR3: CASSQVTGGPSNQPQHF; J: TRBJ1-5; D: NA; size: few; V: TRBV4-1
DNA: TGTGCCAGTACCAAGGGAGACAGGGGAAATCAGCCCCAGCATTTT; CDR3: CASTKGDRGNQPQHF; J: TRBJ1-5; D: TRBD1; size: few; V: TRBV19
DNA: TGCAGCGCCGGGTTTTCGGAGACCCAGTACTTC; CDR3: CSAGFSETQYF; J: TRBJ2-5; D: NA; size: NA; V: TRBV29-1
DNA: TGTGCCAGCAGCTTACTCGATGAGCAGTTCTTC; CDR3: CASSLLDEQFF; J: TRBJ2-1; D: NA; size: many; V: TRBV13
DNA: TGTGCGAGGGAACACGGCAATGAGCAGTTCTTC; CDR3: CAREHGNEQFF; J: TRBJ2-1; D: NA; size: NA; V: TRBV6-1
DNA: TGCGCCAGCAGCTCATGGACTAGCGGGAGGGGAGAGACCCAGTACTTC; CDR3: CASSSWTSGRGETQYF; J: TRBJ2-5; D: TRBD2; size: NA; V: TRBV5-1
DNA: TGTGCCTGGAGGGGGACAGGGTCTCGAAACATTCAGTACTTC; CDR3: CAWRGTGSRNIQYF; J: TRBJ2-4; D: TRBD1; size: NA; V: TRBV30
DNA: TGTGCCAGCAGCTTAACTAGCGGGCACACTAACCCGCCGTTCTTC; CDR3: CASSLTSGHTNPPFF; J: TRBJ2-1; D: TRBD2; size: NA; V: TRBV7-9
DNA: TGCGCCAGCAGCTTGGAGACTAGTGGCGCCGAGCAGTACTTC; CDR3: CASSLETSGAEQYF; J: TRBJ2-7; D: NA; size: NA; V: TRBV5-1
DNA: TGTGCCAGCAGCCAGGGACAGGGCAAAACTGAAGCTTTCTTT; CDR3: CASSQGQGKTEAFF; J: TRBJ1-1; D: TRBD1; size: NA; V: TRBV5-6
DNA: TGTGCCAGCAGTTACGGGAGTGTGGAGGCCGAGCAGTACTTC; CDR3: CASSYGSVEAEQYF; J: TRBJ2-7; D: NA; size: NA; V: TRBV6-5
DNA: TGTGCCAGCGTCCCTAAATTGCAGGGGAACACTGAAGCTTTCTTT; CDR3: CASVPKLQGNTEAFF; J: TRBJ1-1; D: NA; size: NA; V: TRBV6-5
DNA: TGTGCCAGCAGTACGCCCGGGGTTAGCTATGGCTACACCTTC; CDR3: CASSTPGVSYGYTF; J: TRBJ1-2; D: NA; size: NA; V: TRBV28
DNA: TGTGCCAGCACCCCGGGGCTAGCGGGCCTCAATGAGCAGTTCTTC; CDR3: CASTPGLAGLNEQFF; J: TRBJ2-1; D: TRBD2; size: many; V: TRBV7-9